These T cell receptor beta chains were read from a single sample in a study of neoadjuvant anti-PD-1 for oral cavity cancer. The method was immunoSEQ multiplex PCR; TCRdb's version includes in-frame clones alone and lacks a portion of them. This table has about 14,000 clones, around 70% appearing once. The source material was PBMCs, sampled after nivolumab (anti-PD-1) treatment. The receptors were sampled from a person aged 35-80 years with oral cavity squamous cell carcinoma. CDR3s include the opening cysteine and the closing phenylalanine or tryptophan. D genes are given only for firm matches. A row's size may be missing; if present it is once, few, many or a size class.

d_call: .
v_call: TRBV20-1
clone_size: .
j_call: TRBJ2-7
cdr3_aa: CSANNYEGQYF
cdr3_nt: TGCAGTGCCAATAACTACGAGGGGCAGTACTTC

d_call: .
v_call: TRBV19
clone_size: few
j_call: TRBJ1-4
cdr3_aa: CASSTGLRDEKLFF
cdr3_nt: TGTGCCAGTAGTACAGGGTTGCGTGATGAAAAACTGTTTTTT

d_call: .
v_call: TRBV6-1
clone_size: .
j_call: TRBJ1-5
cdr3_aa: CASSDTGGAGNQPQHF
cdr3_nt: TGTGCCAGCAGTGACACGGGGGGAGCCGGCAATCAGCCCCAGCATTTT

d_call: TRBD1
v_call: TRBV6-1
clone_size: .
j_call: TRBJ2-5
cdr3_aa: CASTFTRGETQYF
cdr3_nt: TGTGCCAGCACTTTCACCAGGGGGGAGACCCAGTACTTC

d_call: .
v_call: TRBV6-1
clone_size: .
j_call: TRBJ1-2
cdr3_aa: CASSEPPRDGYTF
cdr3_nt: TGTGCCAGCAGTGAACCCCCCCGGGATGGCTACACCTTC

d_call: TRBD2
v_call: TRBV5-8
clone_size: few
j_call: TRBJ2-7
cdr3_aa: CASSPPGGGYEQYF
cdr3_nt: TGTGCCAGCAGCCCCCCTGGGGGGGGCTACGAGCAGTACTTC

d_call: .
v_call: TRBV5-5
clone_size: .
j_call: TRBJ1-1
cdr3_aa: CASSLRADSAGNTEAFF
cdr3_nt: TGTGCCAGCAGCTTGAGGGCAGACTCCGCGGGGAACACTGAAGCTTTCTTT

d_call: .
v_call: TRBV28
clone_size: .
j_call: TRBJ2-1
cdr3_aa: CASSLGLHSSYNEQFF
cdr3_nt: TGTGCCAGCAGTCTCGGACTACACAGCTCCTACAATGAGCAGTTCTTC

d_call: TRBD2
v_call: TRBV29-1
clone_size: .
j_call: TRBJ2-5
cdr3_aa: CSVTSGEETQYF
cdr3_nt: TGCAGCGTTACTAGCGGAGAAGAGACCCAGTACTTC

d_call: TRBD2
v_call: TRBV28
clone_size: .
j_call: TRBJ2-7
cdr3_aa: CASRPRGAGGRPEQYF
cdr3_nt: TGTGCCAGCCGACCTCGGGGTGCGGGAGGCCGTCCCGAGCAGTACTTC

d_call: .
v_call: TRBV27
clone_size: once
j_call: TRBJ2-5
cdr3_aa: CASSPAGKTQYF
cdr3_nt: TGTGCCAGCAGTCCCGCCGGGAAGACCCAGTACTTC

d_call: .
v_call: TRBV5-1
clone_size: .
j_call: TRBJ2-3
cdr3_aa: CASSLSKPTDTQYF
cdr3_nt: TGCGCCAGCAGCTTGAGTAAACCCACAGATACGCAGTATTTT

d_call: TRBD2
v_call: TRBV19
clone_size: few
j_call: TRBJ2-1
cdr3_aa: CASSHLAGGIYEQFF
cdr3_nt: TGTGCCAGTAGCCATCTAGCGGGAGGGATCTATGAGCAGTTCTTC

d_call: .
v_call: TRBV7-9
clone_size: once
j_call: TRBJ2-5
cdr3_aa: CASSLRATQETQYF
cdr3_nt: TGTGCCAGCAGCTTACGGGCAACGCAAGAGACCCAGTACTTC

d_call: .
v_call: TRBV5-5
clone_size: .
j_call: TRBJ2-7
cdr3_aa: CASSLAFSRGLFSYEQYF
cdr3_nt: TGTGCCAGCAGCTTGGCTTTCTCTCGGGGGCTCTTCTCCTACGAGCAGTACTTC

d_call: TRBD2
v_call: TRBV13
clone_size: .
j_call: TRBJ2-1
cdr3_aa: CASSLQASGTSSYNEQFF
cdr3_nt: TGTGCCAGCAGCTTACAGGCTAGCGGGACGAGCTCCTACAATGAGCAGTTCTTC

d_call: .
v_call: TRBV30
clone_size: .
j_call: TRBJ2-7
cdr3_aa: CAWNGGGEQYF
cdr3_nt: TGTGCCTGGAATGGGGGCGGCGAGCAGTACTTC

d_call: TRBD1
v_call: TRBV5-1
clone_size: .
j_call: TRBJ2-1
cdr3_aa: CATRTGSYNEQFF
cdr3_nt: TGCGCCACCCGGACAGGCTCCTACAATGAGCAGTTCTTC

d_call: .
v_call: TRBV5-1
clone_size: .
j_call: TRBJ2-5
cdr3_aa: CASSLAFRTVEEETQYF
cdr3_nt: TGCGCCAGCAGCTTGGCCTTCAGGACAGTCGAGGAAGAGACCCAGTACTTC

d_call: .
v_call: TRBV7-2
clone_size: .
j_call: TRBJ1-3
cdr3_aa: CASSDRYSGNTIYF
cdr3_nt: TGTGCCAGCAGCGATCGCTACTCTGGAAACACCATATATTTT

d_call: TRBD2
v_call: TRBV30
clone_size: few
j_call: TRBJ2-1
cdr3_aa: CALNGLAGYNEQFF
cdr3_nt: TGTGCCTTAAACGGACTAGCGGGATACAATGAGCAGTTCTTC

d_call: .
v_call: TRBV6-5
clone_size: .
j_call: TRBJ1-1
cdr3_aa: CASRADPVNTEAFF
cdr3_nt: TGTGCCAGCAGGGCCGATCCTGTGAACACTGAAGCTTTCTTT

d_call: .
v_call: TRBV5-1
clone_size: once
j_call: TRBJ2-7
cdr3_aa: CASSLAPGASEQYF
cdr3_nt: TGCGCCAGCAGCTTGGCTCCAGGGGCAAGCGAGCAGTACTTC

d_call: .
v_call: TRBV27
clone_size: .
j_call: TRBJ2-7
cdr3_aa: CASSLRADSYEQYF
cdr3_nt: TGTGCCAGCAGTTTAAGGGCAGATTCCTACGAGCAGTACTTC

d_call: .
v_call: TRBV6-1
clone_size: once
j_call: TRBJ1-5
cdr3_aa: CASSDARGQPQHF
cdr3_nt: TGTGCCAGCAGTGACGCGAGGGGTCAGCCCCAGCATTTT

d_call: .
v_call: TRBV30
clone_size: .
j_call: TRBJ2-7
cdr3_aa: CAWSVYSSYEQYF
cdr3_nt: TGTGCCTGGAGTGTTTACTCCTCCTACGAGCAGTACTTC

d_call: .
v_call: TRBV4-1
clone_size: .
j_call: TRBJ2-3
cdr3_aa: CASSPGGDTQYF
cdr3_nt: TGCGCCAGCAGCCCAGGCGGAGATACGCAGTATTTT

d_call: .
v_call: TRBV30
clone_size: .
j_call: TRBJ2-7
cdr3_aa: CAWRGRDFAYEQYF
cdr3_nt: TGTGCCTGGAGGGGTAGGGACTTCGCCTACGAGCAGTACTTC

d_call: .
v_call: TRBV15
clone_size: .
j_call: TRBJ1-1
cdr3_aa: CATSLGGFGTEAFF
cdr3_nt: TGTGCCACCAGCCTGGGGGGATTTGGCACTGAAGCTTTCTTT

d_call: .
v_call: TRBV27
clone_size: once
j_call: TRBJ2-7
cdr3_aa: CASGPYEQYF
cdr3_nt: TGTGCCAGCGGGCCCTACGAGCAGTACTTC